Following are 20 T cell receptor beta chains from one sample sequenced in a study of T cells of healthy individuals. Each CDR3 protein is one row after TCRdb ran MiXCR on the 5' RACE reads. The sample records around 79,000 distinct CDR3 sequences, about 4.8% being singletons. Every receptor here comes from a female donor in good health.

This clonotype was picked up many times. The V call is TRBV5-1, the J call TRBJ2-7; 9 bases line up with TRBD1. V lost 3 bases, J lost 6 bases, and 10 bases stayed unmatched. Germline V gene data show CDR1 as SGHRS and CDR2 as YFSETQ. This CDR3 is built from 15 residues. This CDR3 is CASSYSTGGPREQYF. CDR3 coding DNA: TGCGCCAGCAGCTATTCGACAGGGGGACCGCGCGAGCAGTACTTC.

This clonotype was seen ten or more times. This chain uses TRBV9 with TRBJ2-7; D is uncertain. Per germline, CDR1 SGDLS and CDR2 YYNGEE. The CDR3 extends over 14 amino acids. Between the trimmed V and J ends, which lost 0 bases and 4 bases, there was a span of 11 bases. The CDR3 protein is CASSVAPGIYEQYF. DNA of the CDR3: TGTGCCAGCAGCGTAGCTCCTGGGATTTACGAGCAGTACTTC. The complete variable domain, with remaining parts taken from reference TRBV9 and TRBJ2-7, reads DSGVTQTPKHLITATGQRVTLRCSPRSGDLSVYWYQQSLDQGLQFLIQYYNGEERAKGNILERFSAQQFPDLHSELNLSSLELGDSALYFCASSVAPGIYEQYFGPGTRLTVT.

The rearrangement joins TRBV30 to TRBJ1-6; 8 bases align to TRBD1. Unmatched junction bases numbered 10, after V lost 3 bases and J lost 6 bases. CDR1 is GTSNPN and CDR2 is SVGIG in the germline V gene (reference sequence). The CDR3 loop spans 16 amino acids. CDR3 nucleotides: TGTGCCTGGAGGCCCATTCGGGACAGGCTTAATTCACCCCTCCACTTT. It specifies CAWRPIRDRLNSPLHF.

This clonotype was counted many times. This chain connects TRBV28 to TRBJ1-1; D call uncertain. This CDR3 comprises 15 residues. Germline V gene lookup returns CDR1 MDHEN and CDR2 SYDVKM. Trimming cost V 6 bases and J 2 bases, with 16 bases left between them. CDR3 nucleotides: TGTGCCAGCAGCCCAGTAGAATCCAGAAACACTGAAGCTTTCTTT. Translated: CASSPVESRNTEAFF.

This clonotype was counted ten times or more. The rearrangement joins TRBV3-1 to TRBJ1-1; D gene ambiguous. The CDR3 consists of 18 residues. CDR1 is LGHDT and CDR2 is YNNKEL in the germline V gene (reference sequence). Deletions cut 0 bases from V and 1 base from J, with 18 bases between. DNA for the CDR3: TGTGCCAGCAGCCAAGAGGGGTGGGGAGGACCCAAGAACACTGAAGCTTTCTTT. It yields the protein CASSQEGWGGPKNTEAFF.

This clonotype was picked up a small number of times. J is TRBJ2-3 and V is TRBV15; 8 bases align to TRBD2. Per the germline V gene, CDR1 is LNHNV and CDR2 is YYDKDF (reference sequence). The V and J ends lost 0 bases and 10 bases, in that order; junction bases with no gene match: 6. The CDR3 totals 14 residues. The CDR3 coding sequence is TGTGCCACCAGCAGAGATTCAAGCGGGAGAGCGCAGTATTTT. Translating gives CATSRDSSGRAQYF.

This clonotype appeared many times. The rearrangement uses TRBV28 and TRBJ1-6; D possibly corresponds to TRBD1 (6 bases). V was pared by 7 bases and J by 9 bases, with 10 bases between. This CDR3 is built from 12 residues. Germline CDR1 and CDR2: MDHEN and SYDVKM. The CDR3 sequence: CASMGRGSPLHF. In DNA form, the CDR3 reads TGTGCCAGCATGGGCAGGGGTTCACCCCTCCACTTT.

Ten or more counts support this clonotype. The rearrangement links TRBV12-3 or TRBV12-4 to TRBJ2-1, with a possible D match to TRBD2 (5 bases). The V and J ends lost 4 bases and 5 bases respectively, with 21 bases between them. The CDR3 is made up of 17 amino acids. The CDR3, as DNA: TGTGCCAGCAGTTACCTCCTAGCCCACGAACCCGACAATGAGCAGTTCTTC. Protein: CASSYLLAHEPDNEQFF.

This clonotype came up many times. This sequence joins TRBV6-1 and TRBJ2-3; no clear D. CDR3 length: 15 amino acids. Germline V gene lookup returns CDR1 MNHNS and CDR2 SASEGT. Trimming left V 2 bases short and J 2 bases short, with 11 bases between. CDR3 protein: CASSEPGLSTDTQYF. In DNA, the CDR3 is TGTGCCAGCAGTGAACCCGGGCTGTCCACAGATACGCAGTATTTT.

This clonotype occurred many times. The rearrangement uses TRBV7-9 and TRBJ2-1; 11 nucleotides line up with TRBD2. V shed 1 base and J 4 bases; nucleotides not matched to a gene: 3. The length of the CDR3 is 16 residues. The germline CDR1 and CDR2 sequences are SEHNR and FQNEAQ (reference sequence). CDR3 residues: CASSLGIAGGYNEQFF. In DNA, the CDR3 is TGTGCCAGCAGCTTAGGTATAGCGGGAGGGTACAATGAGCAGTTCTTC.

In this sample, this clonotype turned up many times. The gene calls are TRBV27 and TRBJ1-1, with D perhaps TRBD1 (5 bases). The V gene's germline CDR1 is MNHEY and CDR2 SMNVEV (reference sequence). This CDR3 is 13 amino acids long. The germline V and J ends were trimmed by 6 bases and 8 bases, with 16 bases remaining between them. The CDR3 loop is CASRPPTELEAFF. The CDR3 region has the DNA TGTGCCAGCAGACCCCCGACAGAACTCGAAGCTTTCTTT.

This clonotype came up many times. This chain links TRBV20-1 with TRBJ2-1, with 12 bases identical to TRBD2. V lost 5 bases to trimming and J lost 9 bases; unmatched junction nucleotides: 11. This CDR3 has 15 residues. CDR1 and CDR2 (germline): DFQATT, SNEGSKA (reference sequence). In nucleotides, the CDR3 is TGCAGTGCTTCGACGACTAGCGGGAGTATTGGTGAGCAGTTCTTC. Its protein product is CSASTTSGSIGEQFF.

This clonotype has a count of ten or more. The chain carries TRBV7-9 and TRBJ2-7; D not resolved. Germline V gives CDR1 SEHNR, CDR2 FQNEAQ (reference sequence). The CDR3 is 12 amino acids. V was clipped by 6 bases and J by 9 bases, with 15 bases between them. CDR3 sequence: CASSLGLPTQYF. The CDR3 DNA reads TGTGCCAGCAGTTTGGGCCTCCCCACGCAGTACTTC.

This clonotype was observed many times. The V and J genes are TRBV28 and TRBJ2-3; TRBD2 matches at 12 bases. Germline V gene data show CDR1 as MDHEN and CDR2 as SYDVKM. This CDR3 has 18 residues. Germline trimming cut 5 bases from V and 4 bases from J; bases unmatched to any gene: 13. CDR3 bases: TGTGCCAGCAGTCAAACCCAACCGGGACTAGCGGGTGCAGATACGCAGTATTTT. Translated, it gives CASSQTQPGLAGADTQYF.

The CDR3 here is CASSEWGGAGSSEAFF. The CDR3 DNA is TGTGCCAGCAGCGAGTGGGGGGGCGCGGGTTCCTCTGAAGCTTTCTTT. The V and J genes are TRBV6-1 and TRBJ1-1, with a possible D match to TRBD1 (6 bases). Trimming pared 6 bases from V and 6 bases from J, leaving 23 bases between. The germline gives CDR1 MNHNS, CDR2 SASEGT. The CDR3 totals 16 residues.

This clonotype occurred a few times. The chain has TRBV28 and TRBJ2-1; D gene ambiguous. The CDR3 sequence is 15 residues long. Germline V gene lookup returns CDR1 MDHEN and CDR2 SYDVKM. Trimming shortened V by 2 bases and J by 2 bases, and 10 bases separated the two germline ends. CDR3 region: CASSLKRGTYNEQFF. DNA for the CDR3: TGTGCCAGCAGTTTAAAACGCGGAACCTACAATGAGCAGTTCTTC.

This clonotype was seen at least ten times. The chain combines TRBV12-3 or TRBV12-4 with TRBJ2-7; the match to TRBD1 covers 7 bases. The ends lost 6 bases at V and 2 bases at J; junction bases unmatched: 7. The CDR3 extends over 14 amino acids. Here the CDR3 DNA reads TGTGCCAGCAGAACCCAGACAGGGCCCTACGAGCAGTACTTC. Translation: CASRTQTGPYEQYF.

The sample holds a few counts of this clonotype. The chain couples TRBV27 to TRBJ2-7, with 8 bases matching TRBD2. Germline values: CDR1 MNHEY, CDR2 SMNVEV (reference sequence). The CDR3 is made up of 13 amino acids. The ends lost 8 bases at V and 4 bases at J; junction bases unmatched: 7. The CDR3 coding sequence is TGTGCCAGCTCATTCGGGGGGGTTTACGAGCAGTACTTC. Translated, it gives CASSFGGVYEQYF.

The chain carries TRBV5-1 and TRBJ2-5, with D uncertain. Germline CDR1 is SGHRS and CDR2 is YFSETQ. Trimming left V 2 bases short and J 4 bases short, with 6 bases between. The CDR3 has 12 residues. The CDR3 here is CASSFSRETQYF. For the CDR3, the DNA is TGCGCCAGCAGCTTTTCCCGAGAGACCCAGTACTTC.

This clonotype has a handful of counts. This rearrangement joins TRBV7-3 to TRBJ2-1, with 14 nucleotides matching TRBD2. The germline CDR1 and CDR2 sequences are SGHTA and FQGTGA. V dropped 4 bases and J dropped 5; count of bases not matched to a gene: 1. The CDR3 covers 15 residues. CDR3 nucleotides: TGTGCCAGCAGCTGGGGACTAGCGGGAGACAATGAGCAGTTCTTC. Translating it yields CASSWGLAGDNEQFF. Supplemented by reference TRBV7-3 and TRBJ2-1, the full variable domain reads GAGVSQTPSNKVTEKGKYVELRCDPISGHTALYWYRQSLGQGPEFLIYFQGTGAADDSGLPNDRFFAVRPEGSVSTLKIQRTERGDSAVYLCASSWGLAGDNEQFFGPGTRLTVL.